There are many counts of the clone carrying this T cell receptor (beta chain). What it binds is unknown. The CDR3 runs 13 residues. V shed 3 bases and J shed 6 bases, with 13 bases lying between them. Germline loops: CDR1 SGHRS, CDR2 YFSETQ. This sample was taken from a study of CD8 T cells in ankylosing spondylitis. The study, taken as a whole, reports: There was reportedly significant enrichment of clones that were disease-linked in matched ankylosing spondylitis synovial fluid.

TCRdb re-derived calls from the 5' RACE reads in MiXCR, one entry per CDR3 protein. The repertoire includes 100,000 to 150,000 distinct CDR3 sequences, around 7% of them detected once, and 12% sits in the top ten. The TCR originated in a male donor with ankylosing spondylitis or in good health (not recorded which). This chain connects TRBV5-1 to TRBJ2-7; D remains ambiguous. The sequenced material came from blood, either unsorted or a sorted T cell fraction (not recorded which). CDR3 protein: CASSYDSRSEQYF. CDR3 DNA: TGCGCCAGCAGCTACGACTCCCGATCCGAGCAGTACTTC.